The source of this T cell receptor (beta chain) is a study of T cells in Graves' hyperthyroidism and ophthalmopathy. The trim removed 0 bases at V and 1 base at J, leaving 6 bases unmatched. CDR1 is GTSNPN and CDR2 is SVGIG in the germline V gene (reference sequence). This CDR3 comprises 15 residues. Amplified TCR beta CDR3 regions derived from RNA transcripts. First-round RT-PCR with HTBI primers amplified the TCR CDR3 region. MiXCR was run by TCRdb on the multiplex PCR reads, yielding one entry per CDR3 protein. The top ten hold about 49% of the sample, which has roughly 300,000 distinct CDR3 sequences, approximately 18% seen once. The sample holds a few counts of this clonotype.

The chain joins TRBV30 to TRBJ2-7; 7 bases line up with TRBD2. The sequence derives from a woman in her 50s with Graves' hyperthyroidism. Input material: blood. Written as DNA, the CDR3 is TGTGCCTGGAGTGTACTTTCCGGGGGGTCCTACGAGCAGTACTTC. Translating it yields CAWSVLSGGSYEQYF.